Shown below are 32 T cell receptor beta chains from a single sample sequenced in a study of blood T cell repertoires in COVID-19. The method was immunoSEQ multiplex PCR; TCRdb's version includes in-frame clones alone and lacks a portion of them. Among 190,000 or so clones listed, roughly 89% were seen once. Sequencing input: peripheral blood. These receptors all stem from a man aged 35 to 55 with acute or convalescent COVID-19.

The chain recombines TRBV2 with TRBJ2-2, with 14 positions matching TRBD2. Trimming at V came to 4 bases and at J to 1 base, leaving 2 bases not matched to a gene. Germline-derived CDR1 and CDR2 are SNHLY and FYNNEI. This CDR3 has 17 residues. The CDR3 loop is CASSVTSGGVNTGELFF. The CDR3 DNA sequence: TGTGCCAGCAGTGTGACTAGCGGGGGGGTGAACACCGGGGAGCTGTTTTTT.

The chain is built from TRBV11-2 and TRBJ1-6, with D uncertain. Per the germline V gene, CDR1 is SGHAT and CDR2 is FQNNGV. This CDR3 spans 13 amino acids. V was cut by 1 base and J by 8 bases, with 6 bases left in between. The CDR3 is CASSLGRDSPLHF. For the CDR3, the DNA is TGTGCCAGCAGCTTAGGTAGAGATTCACCCCTCCACTTT. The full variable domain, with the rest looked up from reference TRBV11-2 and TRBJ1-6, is EAGVAQSPRYKIIEKRQSVAFWCNPISGHATLYWYQQILGQGPKLLIQFQNNGVVDDSQLPKDRFSAERLKGVDSTLKIQPAKLEDSAVYLCASSLGRDSPLHFGNGTRLTVT.

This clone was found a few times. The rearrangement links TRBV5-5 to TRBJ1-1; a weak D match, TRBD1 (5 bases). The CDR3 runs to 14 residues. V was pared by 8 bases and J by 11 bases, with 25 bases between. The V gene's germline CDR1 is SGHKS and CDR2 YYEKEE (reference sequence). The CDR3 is CARRKTDTLVWAFF. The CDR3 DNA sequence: TGTGCCAGACGGAAAACGGACACCCTCGTGTGGGCTTTCTTT.

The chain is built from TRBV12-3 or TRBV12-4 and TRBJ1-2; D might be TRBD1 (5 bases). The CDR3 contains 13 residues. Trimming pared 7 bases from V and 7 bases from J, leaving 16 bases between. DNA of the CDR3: TGTGCCAGCACCCTGGGTGGGGCGAGTGGCTACACCTTC. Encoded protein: CASTLGGASGYTF.

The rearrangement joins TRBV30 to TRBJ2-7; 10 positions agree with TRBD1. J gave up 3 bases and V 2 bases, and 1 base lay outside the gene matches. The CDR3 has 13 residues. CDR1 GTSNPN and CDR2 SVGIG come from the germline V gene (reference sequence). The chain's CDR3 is CAWSRDRGYEQYF. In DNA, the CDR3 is TGTGCCTGGAGTCGGGACAGGGGCTACGAGCAGTACTTC. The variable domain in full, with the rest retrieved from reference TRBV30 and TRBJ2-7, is SQTIHQWPATLVQPVGSPLSLECTVEGTSNPNLYWYRQAAGRGLQLLFYSVGIGQISSEVPQNLSASRPQDRQFILSSKKLLLSDSGFYLCAWSRDRGYEQYFGPGTRLTVT.

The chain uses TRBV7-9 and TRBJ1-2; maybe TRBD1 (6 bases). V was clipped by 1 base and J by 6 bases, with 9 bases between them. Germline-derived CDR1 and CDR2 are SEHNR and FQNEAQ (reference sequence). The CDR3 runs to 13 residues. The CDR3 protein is CASSLDRVHGYTF. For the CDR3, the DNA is TGTGCCAGCAGCTTAGACAGGGTCCATGGCTACACCTTC.

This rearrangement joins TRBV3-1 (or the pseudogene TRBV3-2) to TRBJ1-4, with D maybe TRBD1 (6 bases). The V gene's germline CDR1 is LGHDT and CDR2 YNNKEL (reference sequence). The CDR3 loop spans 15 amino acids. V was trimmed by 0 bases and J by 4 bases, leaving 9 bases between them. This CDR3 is CASSQEGGDNEKLFF. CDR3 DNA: TGTGCCAGCAGCCAAGAAGGGGGAGATAATGAAAAACTGTTTTTT.

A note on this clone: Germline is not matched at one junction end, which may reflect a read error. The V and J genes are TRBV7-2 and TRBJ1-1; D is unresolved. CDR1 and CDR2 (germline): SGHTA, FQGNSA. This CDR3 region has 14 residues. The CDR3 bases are TGTGCCAGCAACTTAGCGCGGGGAAACACTGAAGCTTTCTTT. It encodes CASNLARGNTEAFF.

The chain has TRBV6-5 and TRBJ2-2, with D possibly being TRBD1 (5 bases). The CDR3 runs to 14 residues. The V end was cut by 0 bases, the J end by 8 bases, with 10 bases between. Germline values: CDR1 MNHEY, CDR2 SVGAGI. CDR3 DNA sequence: TGTGCCAGCAGTTACTCGACAGTGGAAGGGGAGCTGTTTTTT. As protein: CASSYSTVEGELFF.

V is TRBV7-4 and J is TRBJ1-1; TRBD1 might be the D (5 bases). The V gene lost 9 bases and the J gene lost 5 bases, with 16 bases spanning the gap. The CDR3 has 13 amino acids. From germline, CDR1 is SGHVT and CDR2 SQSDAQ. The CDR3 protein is CARLPPGLTEAFF. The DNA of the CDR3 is TGTGCCAGACTCCCGCCAGGGTTAACTGAAGCTTTCTTT.

The CDR3 loop is CASSGQVLNYGYTF. The CDR3 DNA reads as TGTGCCAGCAGTGGTCAGGTCTTAAACTATGGCTACACCTTC. The rearrangement joins TRBV2 to TRBJ1-2; no clear D gene. The CDR3 sequence is 14 residues long. V was clipped by 4 bases and J by 2 bases, with 11 bases between them. Per the germline V gene, CDR1 is SNHLY and CDR2 is FYNNEI. Combining the CDR3 with reference TRBV2 and TRBJ1-2 gives the whole variable domain EPEVTQTPSHQVTQMGQEVILRCVPISNHLYFYWYRQILGQKVEFLVSFYNNEISEKSEIFDDQFSVERPDGSNFTLKIRSTKLEDSAMYFCASSGQVLNYGYTFGSGTRLTVV.

This CDR3 reads CASRVPSTQETQYF. CDR3 sequence (DNA): TGCGCCAGCAGGGTCCCGTCAACTCAAGAGACCCAGTACTTC. The chain employs TRBV5-1 and TRBJ2-5, with D unresolved. Trimming stripped 5 bases from V and 2 bases from J, with 13 bases between. CDR1 is SGHRS and CDR2 is YFSETQ in the germline V gene. CDR3 length: 14 amino acids. Complete variable domain (other parts from reference TRBV5-1 and TRBJ2-5): KAGVTQTPRYLIKTRGQQVTLSCSPISGHRSVSWYQQTPGQGLQFLFEYFSETQRNKGNFPGRFSGRQFSNSRSEMNVSTLELGDSALYLCASRVPSTQETQYFGPGTRLLVL.

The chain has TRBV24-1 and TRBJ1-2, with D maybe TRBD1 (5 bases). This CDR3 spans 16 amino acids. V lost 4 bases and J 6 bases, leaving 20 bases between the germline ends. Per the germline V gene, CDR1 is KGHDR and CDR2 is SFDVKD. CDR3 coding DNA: TGTGCCACCAGTGAGAGTCTTCAGGGAAGAATAGATGGCTACACCTTC. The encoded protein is CATSESLQGRIDGYTF.

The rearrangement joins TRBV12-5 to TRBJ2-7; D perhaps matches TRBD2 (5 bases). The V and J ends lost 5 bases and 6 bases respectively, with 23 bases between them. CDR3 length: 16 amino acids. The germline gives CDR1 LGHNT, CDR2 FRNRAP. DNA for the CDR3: TGTGCTAGTGGTCTTCCGACGGGGTTTTGCGGGTGCGAGCAGTACTTC. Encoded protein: CASGLPTGFCGCEQYF.

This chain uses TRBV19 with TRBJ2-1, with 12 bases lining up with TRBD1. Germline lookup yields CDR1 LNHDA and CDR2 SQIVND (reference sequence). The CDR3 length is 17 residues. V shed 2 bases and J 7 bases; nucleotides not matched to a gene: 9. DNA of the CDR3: TGTGCCAGTAGTATAAGAACCGGGACAGGGGGCAGGAATGAGCAGTTCTTC. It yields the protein CASSIRTGTGGRNEQFF.

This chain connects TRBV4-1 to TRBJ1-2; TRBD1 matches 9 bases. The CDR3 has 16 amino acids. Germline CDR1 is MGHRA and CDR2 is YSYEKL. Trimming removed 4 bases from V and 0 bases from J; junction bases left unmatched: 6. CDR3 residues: CASSLSGQGPNYGYTF. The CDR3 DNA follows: TGCGCCAGCAGCCTAAGTGGACAGGGGCCTAACTATGGCTACACCTTC.

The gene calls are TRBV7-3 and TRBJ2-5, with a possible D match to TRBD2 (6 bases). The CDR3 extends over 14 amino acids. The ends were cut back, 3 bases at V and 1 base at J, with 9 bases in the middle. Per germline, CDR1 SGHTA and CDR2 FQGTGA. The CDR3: CASSLGGTQETQYF. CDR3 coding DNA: TGTGCCAGCAGCTTGGGAGGAACCCAAGAGACCCAGTACTTC.

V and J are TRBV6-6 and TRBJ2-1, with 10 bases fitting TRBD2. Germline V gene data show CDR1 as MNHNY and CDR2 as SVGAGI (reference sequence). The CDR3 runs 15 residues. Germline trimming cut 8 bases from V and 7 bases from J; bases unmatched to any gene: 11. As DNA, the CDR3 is TGTGCCAGCGCCCCGAGCGGGGGGGCAAGGAATGAGCAGTTCTTC. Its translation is CASAPSGGARNEQFF.

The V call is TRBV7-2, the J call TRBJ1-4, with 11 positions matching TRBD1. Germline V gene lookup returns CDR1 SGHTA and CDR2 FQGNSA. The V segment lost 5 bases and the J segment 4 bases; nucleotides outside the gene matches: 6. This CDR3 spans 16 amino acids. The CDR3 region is CASSVGQGVFNEKLFF. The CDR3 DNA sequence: TGTGCCAGCAGCGTGGGACAGGGGGTTTTTAATGAAAAACTGTTTTTT.

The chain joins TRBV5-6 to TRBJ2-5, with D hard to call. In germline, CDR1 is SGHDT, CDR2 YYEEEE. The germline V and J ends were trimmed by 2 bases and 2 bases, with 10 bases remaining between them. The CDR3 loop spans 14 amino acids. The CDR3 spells CASSLGAVQETQYF. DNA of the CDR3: TGTGCCAGCAGCTTAGGTGCGGTTCAAGAGACCCAGTACTTC.

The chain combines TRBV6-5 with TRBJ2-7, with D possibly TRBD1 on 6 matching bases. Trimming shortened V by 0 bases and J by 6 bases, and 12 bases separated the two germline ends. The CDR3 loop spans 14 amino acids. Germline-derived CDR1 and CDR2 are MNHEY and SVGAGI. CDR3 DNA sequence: TGTGCCAGCAGTTACTCGATCTCCAGGGGCGAGCAGTACTTC. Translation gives CASSYSISRGEQYF.

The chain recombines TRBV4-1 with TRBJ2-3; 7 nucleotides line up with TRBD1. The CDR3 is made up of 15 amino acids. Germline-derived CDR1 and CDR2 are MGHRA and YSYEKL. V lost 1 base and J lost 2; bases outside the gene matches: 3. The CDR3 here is CASSQVGTATDTQYF. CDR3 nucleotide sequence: TGCGCCAGCAGCCAAGTTGGGACAGCCACAGATACGCAGTATTTT.

The CDR3 nucleotides read TGTGCCAGTAGTTTTCGACAGGGGTTTAACTACGAGCAGTACTTC. Translating it yields CASSFRQGFNYEQYF. The gene calls are TRBV19 and TRBJ2-7; the match to TRBD1 covers 8 bases. Trimming removed 5 bases from V and 3 bases from J; junction bases left unmatched: 9. Germline V gene data show CDR1 as LNHDA and CDR2 as SQIVND (reference sequence). The length of the CDR3 is 15 residues.

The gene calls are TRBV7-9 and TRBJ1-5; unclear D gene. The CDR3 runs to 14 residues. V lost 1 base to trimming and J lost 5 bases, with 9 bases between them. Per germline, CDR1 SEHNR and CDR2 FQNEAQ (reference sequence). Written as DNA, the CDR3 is TGTGCCAGCAGCTTAGGGGCAGGCGATCAGCCCCAGCATTTT. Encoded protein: CASSLGAGDQPQHF.

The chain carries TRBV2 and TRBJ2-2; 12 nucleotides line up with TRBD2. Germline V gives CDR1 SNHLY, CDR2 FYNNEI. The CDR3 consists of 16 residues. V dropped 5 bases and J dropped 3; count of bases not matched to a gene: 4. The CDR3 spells CASSILAGGHTGELFF. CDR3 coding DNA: TGTGCCAGCAGTATACTAGCGGGGGGACACACCGGGGAGCTGTTTTTT.

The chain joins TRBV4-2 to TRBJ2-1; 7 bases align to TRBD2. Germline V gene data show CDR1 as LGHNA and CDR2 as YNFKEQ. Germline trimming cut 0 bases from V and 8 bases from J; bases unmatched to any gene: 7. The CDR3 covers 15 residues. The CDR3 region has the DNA TGTGCCAGCAGCCAAGATCATAGGGCGGGGGATGAGCAGTTCTTC. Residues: CASSQDHRAGDEQFF.

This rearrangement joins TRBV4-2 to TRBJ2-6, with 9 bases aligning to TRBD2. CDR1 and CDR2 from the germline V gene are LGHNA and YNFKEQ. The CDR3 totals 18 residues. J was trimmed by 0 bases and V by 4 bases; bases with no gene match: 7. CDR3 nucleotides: TGTGCCAGCAGCCCAGAGCGGGGGGCCATCTCTGGGGCCAACGTCCTGACTTTC. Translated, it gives CASSPERGAISGANVLTF.

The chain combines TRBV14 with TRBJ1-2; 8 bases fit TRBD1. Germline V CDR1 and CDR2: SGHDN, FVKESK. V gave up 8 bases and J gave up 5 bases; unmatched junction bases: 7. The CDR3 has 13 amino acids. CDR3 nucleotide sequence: TGTGCCAGCTCCTTGACAGGGGTTTATGGCTACACCTTC. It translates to CASSLTGVYGYTF.

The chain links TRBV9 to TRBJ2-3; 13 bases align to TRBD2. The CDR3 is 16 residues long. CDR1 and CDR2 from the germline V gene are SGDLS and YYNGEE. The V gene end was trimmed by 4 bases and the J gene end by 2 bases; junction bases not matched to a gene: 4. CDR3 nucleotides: TGTGCCAGCAGCCCCGGACTAGCGGGGGACACAGATACGCAGTATTTT. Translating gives CASSPGLAGDTDTQYF.

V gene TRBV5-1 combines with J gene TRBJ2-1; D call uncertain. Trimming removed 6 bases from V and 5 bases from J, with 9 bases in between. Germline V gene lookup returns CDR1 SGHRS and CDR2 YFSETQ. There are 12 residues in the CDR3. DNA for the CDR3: TGCGCCAGCAAAGACTGGAACAATGAGCAGTTCTTC. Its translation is CASKDWNNEQFF.

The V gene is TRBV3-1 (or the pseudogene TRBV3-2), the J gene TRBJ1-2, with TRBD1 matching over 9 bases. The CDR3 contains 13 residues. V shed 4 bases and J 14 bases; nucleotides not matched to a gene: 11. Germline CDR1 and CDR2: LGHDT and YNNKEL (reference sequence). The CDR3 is CASSLTGGAFGTF. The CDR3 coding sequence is TGTGCCAGCAGCCTCACAGGGGGCGCGTTCGGGACCTTC.

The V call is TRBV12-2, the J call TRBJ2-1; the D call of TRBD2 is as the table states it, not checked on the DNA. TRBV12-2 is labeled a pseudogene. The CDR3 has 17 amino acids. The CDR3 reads CASRFTLESGPYNEQFF. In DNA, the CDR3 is TGTGCAAGTCGCTTCACCTTAGAGAGTGGTCCCTACAATGAGCAGTTCTTC.